The 27 T cell receptor beta chains reported below all come from one sample, sequenced in a study of PD-1 blockade in classical Hodgkin lymphoma. Data came from immunoSEQ multiplex PCR; TCRdb stores just in-frame clones and leaves some out. Here the sample spans fewer than 15,000 clones, about 82% being singletons. Each of the patients experienced relapse following autologous stem cell transplantation, and their brentuximab vedotin exposure differed. Sequenced material: peripheral blood mononuclear cells (PBMCs), taken at baseline. The receptors were sampled from a human donor with classical Hodgkin lymphoma.

This chain uses TRBV19 with TRBJ1-2, with 7 bases lining up with TRBD1. The germline V gene encodes CDR1 LNHDA and CDR2 SQIVND (reference sequence). V shed 7 bases and J 2 bases; nucleotides not matched to a gene: 4. The CDR3 length is 13 residues. CDR3 region: CASIGQANYGYTF. In DNA, the CDR3 is TGTGCCAGTATAGGACAGGCAAACTATGGCTACACCTTC.

The chain joins TRBV18 to TRBJ2-7; 7 bases line up with TRBD1. There are 15 residues in the CDR3. Trimming at V came to 6 bases and at J to 5 bases, leaving 13 bases not matched to a gene. The germline CDR1 and CDR2 sequences are KGHSH and LQKENI. CDR3 coding DNA: TGTGCCAGCTCTCCAAACAGGGGTTGGGCGGACGAGCAGTACTTC. Protein product: CASSPNRGWADEQYF. Combining the CDR3 with reference TRBV18 and TRBJ2-7 gives the whole variable domain NAGVMQNPRHLVRRRGQEARLRCSPMKGHSHVYWYRQLPEEGLKFMVYLQKENIIDESGMPKERFSAEFPKEGPSILRIQQVVRGDSAAYFCASSPNRGWADEQYFGPGTRLTVT.

The V gene is TRBV10-3, the J gene TRBJ2-5, with 11 bases fitting TRBD2. The CDR3 is 16 residues long. The V gene's germline CDR1 is ENHRY and CDR2 SYGVKD. V lost 8 bases to trimming and J lost 5 bases; unmatched junction nucleotides: 13. The CDR3 DNA follows: TGTGCCATCTCGGCTAGCGGGGGGACCCTCCGTGAGACCCAGTACTTC. This codes for CAISASGGTLRETQYF.

This clone was seen a few times. The chain is built from TRBV6-6 and TRBJ1-5; TRBD1 might be the D (6 bases). V was shortened by 6 bases and J by 1 base, with 10 bases between the two germline ends. Per germline, CDR1 MNHNY and CDR2 SVGAGI (reference sequence). CDR3 size: 14 residues. CDR3 sequence (DNA): TGTGCCAGCAGGAAGGGGGTGAGCAATCAGCCCCAGCATTTT. Its translation is CASRKGVSNQPQHF.

V usage is TRBV6-6 and J usage is TRBJ1-6; D ambiguous. This CDR3 is built from 15 residues. Trimming cost V 1 base and J 7 bases, with 11 bases left between them. Looked up from germline, CDR1 is MNHNY and CDR2 is SVGAGI (reference sequence). CDR3 bases: TGTGCCAGCAGTTACTTCGCGCGGGGAAATTCACCCCTCCACTTT. This codes for CASSYFARGNSPLHF.

The genes are TRBV7-2 and TRBJ2-5; TRBD2 matches 10 bases. V lost 5 bases and J lost 3; bases outside the gene matches: 3. Looked up from germline, CDR1 is SGHTA and CDR2 is FQGNSA. The CDR3 spans 14 residues. CDR3 protein: CASSRSGGKETQYF. The CDR3 coding sequence is TGTGCCAGCAGCCGTAGCGGGGGGAAAGAGACCCAGTACTTC.

DNA for the CDR3: TGCGCCAGCAGCGTAGGGACAGCCGATCGGAAGACCCAGTACTTC. As protein: CASSVGTADRKTQYF. This chain uses TRBV5-1 with TRBJ2-5; 7 positions match TRBD1. Germline CDR1 SGHRS, CDR2 YFSETQ. This CDR3 contains 15 residues. The trim removed 4 bases at V and 6 bases at J, leaving 12 bases unmatched.

The chain has TRBV18 and TRBJ1-2; 8 bases agree with TRBD1. Germline CDR1 reads KGHSH; CDR2 reads LQKENI. CDR3 length: 15 residues. The J segment lost 5 bases and the V segment lost 1 base, leaving 6 bases of the junction unmatched. The CDR3 region is CASSPQDRVVYGYTF. CDR3 bases: TGTGCCAGCTCACCACAGGACAGGGTCGTGTATGGCTACACCTTC.

The chain recombines TRBV6-5 with TRBJ1-2, with TRBD1 as a possible D gene (5 bases). There are 13 residues in the CDR3. With 0 bases removed from V and 6 bases from J, the gap between germline ends came to 8 bases. Germline V CDR1 and CDR2: MNHEY, SVGAGI. CDR3 amino acids: CASSYSGENGYTF. The CDR3 DNA follows: TGTGCCAGCAGTTACTCGGGGGAGAATGGCTACACCTTC.

The table lists this clone with a count of one. V and J are TRBV7-3 and TRBJ1-2; perhaps TRBD1 as D (5 bases). The germline V gene has CDR1 SGHTA and CDR2 FQGTGA. This CDR3 spans 14 amino acids. V shed 6 bases and J shed 4 bases, with 15 bases lying between them. The CDR3 here is CASRPTGTGYGYTF. In DNA form, the CDR3 reads TGTGCCAGCAGACCAACGGGGACGGGCTATGGCTACACCTTC.

In its sample, this clone was seen a few times. V and J are TRBV10-3 and TRBJ2-2; 7 positions agree with TRBD1. CDR1 ENHRY and CDR2 SYGVKD come from the germline V gene. J lost 0 bases, V lost 6 bases, and 4 bases had no gene match. The CDR3 loop spans 15 amino acids. The CDR3 region is CAIRGTAPNTGELFF. CDR3 bases: TGTGCCATCAGAGGGACAGCTCCGAACACCGGGGAGCTGTTTTTT.

This clone ranks as medium-sized. The chain couples TRBV2 to TRBJ1-6; possible D gene TRBD1, 5 bases. The germline CDR1 and CDR2 sequences are SNHLY and FYNNEI. This CDR3 comprises 14 residues. Trimming took off 8 bases at V and 10 bases at J, with 18 bases between the two ends. CDR3 bases: TGTGCCAGCCTTCGGGGGGGTCGGGGGTCACCCCTCCACTTT. It encodes CASLRGGRGSPLHF. Looking up the rest from reference TRBV2 and TRBJ1-6 gives the full variable domain: EPEVTQTPSHQVTQMGQEVILRCVPISNHLYFYWYRQILGQKVEFLVSFYNNEISEKSEIFDDQFSVERPDGSNFTLKIRSTKLEDSAMYFCASLRGGRGSPLHFGNGTRLTVT.

This chain connects TRBV7-2 to TRBJ1-2; 9 bases are a match to TRBD1. CDR1 and CDR2 (germline): SGHTA, FQGNSA. V shed 1 base, J shed 4 bases, and the junction held 10 bases outside the gene matches. The CDR3 covers 17 residues. The CDR3 DNA sequence: TGTGCCAGCAGCTTAGTGGGACAGGGTTTCGGGGTCTATGGCTACACCTTC. Translated: CASSLVGQGFGVYGYTF.

This chain uses TRBV5-4 with TRBJ1-6; D is possibly TRBD1 (5 bases). From germline, CDR1 is SGHNT and CDR2 YYREEE (reference sequence). The V and J ends lost 5 bases and 3 bases respectively, with 12 bases between them. The CDR3 length is 15 residues. The CDR3: CASSPDRLYNSPLHF. CDR3 DNA: TGTGCCAGCAGTCCCGACAGACTCTATAATTCACCCCTCCACTTT. Full variable domain (outside the CDR3, taken from reference TRBV5-4 and TRBJ1-6): ETGVTQSPTHLIKTRGQQVTLRCSSQSGHNTVSWYQQALGQGPQFIFQYYREEENGRGNFPPRFSGLQFPNYSSELNVNALELDDSALYLCASSPDRLYNSPLHFGNGTRLTVT.

The chain employs TRBV18 and TRBJ2-5; 8 nucleotides align to TRBD1. The CDR3 is 15 amino acids. Germline-derived CDR1 and CDR2 are KGHSH and LQKENI. V trimming: 4 bases; J trimming: 3 bases; junction bases outside the gene matches: 7. Here the CDR3 DNA reads TGTGCCAGCTCACTGGCGCGGACAGGGAAAGAGACCCAGTACTTC. Its protein is CASSLARTGKETQYF.

The chain is built from TRBV5-1 and TRBJ2-7; D possibly corresponds to TRBD1 (7 bases). The germline V gene encodes CDR1 SGHRS and CDR2 YFSETQ. V dropped 4 bases and J dropped 5 bases, with 13 bases sitting between them. The CDR3 loop spans 13 amino acids. In nucleotides, the CDR3 is TGCGCCAGCAGCGCGGGGACAGCCAACGAGCAGTACTTC. Protein sequence: CASSAGTANEQYF. The full variable domain, rest sourced from reference TRBV5-1 and TRBJ2-7, is KAGVTQTPRYLIKTRGQQVTLSCSPISGHRSVSWYQQTPGQGLQFLFEYFSETQRNKGNFPGRFSGRQFSNSRSEMNVSTLELGDSALYLCASSAGTANEQYFGPGTRLTVT.

The chain links TRBV9 to TRBJ2-7; D gene unclear. Deletions cut 0 bases from V and 1 base from J, with 8 bases between. The CDR3 covers 14 residues. Germline CDR1 is SGDLS and CDR2 is YYNGEE. CDR3 nucleotides: TGTGCCAGCAGCGTAGCAGGTTGGTCCTACGAGCAGTACTTC. Translation: CASSVAGWSYEQYF.

This clone was seen a few times. The rearrangement uses TRBV10-3 and TRBJ2-1; D uncertain. The CDR3 is 14 amino acids. V was pared by 0 bases and J by 4 bases, with 7 bases between. CDR1 and CDR2 (germline): ENHRY, SYGVKD. CDR3 nucleotide sequence: TGTGCCATCAGTGAGTCAGGGAAATACAATGAGCAGTTCTTC. Translation: CAISESGKYNEQFF.

J is TRBJ2-2 and V is TRBV5-8; maybe TRBD1 (6 bases). Germline V gene data show CDR1 as SGHTS and CDR2 as YDEGEE. Trimming took 3 bases from V and 1 from J, leaving 10 bases between them. This CDR3 spans 15 amino acids. CDR3 DNA: TGTGCCAGCAGCTACACAGGGATGAACACCGGGGAGCTGTTTTTT. Protein product: CASSYTGMNTGELFF.

This clone has just a few counts. J is TRBJ1-2 and V is TRBV19, with TRBD1 identical over 8 bases. From germline, CDR1 is LNHDA and CDR2 SQIVND (reference sequence). The CDR3 sequence is 14 residues long. V lost 3 bases and J lost 4; bases outside the gene matches: 4. In nucleotides, the CDR3 is TGTGCCAGTAGTATCGGACAGGGAACCTATGGCTACACCTTC. Its protein product is CASSIGQGTYGYTF.

V gene TRBV25-1 combines with J gene TRBJ2-3, with 10 bases that match TRBD1. The length of the CDR3 is 17 residues. Germline trimming cut 6 bases from V and 2 bases from J; bases unmatched to any gene: 11. Germline loops: CDR1 MGHDK, CDR2 SYGVNS. CDR3 amino acids: CASRTHRTGGLTDTQYF. The CDR3 DNA follows: TGTGCCAGCAGGACTCACCGGACAGGGGGACTCACAGATACGCAGTATTTT.

The chain links TRBV10-3 to TRBJ2-7; 9 nucleotides match TRBD1. Germline CDR1 and CDR2: ENHRY and SYGVKD. The CDR3 totals 15 residues. The junction had 4 bases not matched to a gene; V was cut back by 0 bases and J by 4 bases. CDR3 coding DNA: TGTGCCATCAGTGAGTCGACAGGGGGTAGGTACGAGCAGTACTTC. It codes for CAISESTGGRYEQYF.

The chain carries TRBV7-2 and TRBJ1-2, with a possible D match to TRBD1 (5 bases). Deletions cut 7 bases from V and 8 bases from J, with 17 bases between. This CDR3 spans 13 amino acids. CDR1 is SGHTA and CDR2 is FQGNSA in the germline V gene. CDR3 amino acids: CASTPIAGVGYTF. The CDR3 DNA follows: TGTGCCAGCACCCCAATCGCGGGGGTGGGCTACACCTTC.

The V and J genes are TRBV5-4 and TRBJ2-5, with TRBD2 identical over 13 bases. The CDR3 loop spans 19 amino acids. Germline values: CDR1 SGHNT, CDR2 YYREEE (reference sequence). With 5 bases clipped from V and 5 bases from J, the junction kept 18 bases outside the gene matches. This CDR3 reads CASRPGTGRLTSGGETQYF. Written as DNA, the CDR3 is TGTGCCAGCAGACCCGGGACAGGGCGTTTGACTAGCGGGGGGGAGACCCAGTACTTC.

V usage is TRBV5-5 and J usage is TRBJ2-1, with 14 bases identical to TRBD2. Looked up from germline, CDR1 is SGHKS and CDR2 is YYEKEE (reference sequence). The V and J ends lost 0 bases and 6 bases, in that order; junction bases with no gene match: 5. CDR3 length: 17 amino acids. CDR3 bases: TGTGCCAGCAGCTTGGGACTAGCGGGGGGGCCAGGCAATGAGCAGTTCTTC. It codes for CASSLGLAGGPGNEQFF.

This chain uses TRBV20-1 with TRBJ2-7, with TRBD1 matching 7 bases. This CDR3 has 11 amino acids. The germline CDR1 and CDR2 sequences are DFQATT and SNEGSKA (reference sequence). With V trimmed by 6 bases and J by 4 bases, 3 bases remained unmatched. The CDR3, as DNA: TGCAGTGCCGGGACAGAGTACGAGCAGTACTTC. This sequence encodes CSAGTEYEQYF.

The chain is built from TRBV29-1 and TRBJ2-1; 7 nucleotides agree with TRBD2. V dropped 2 bases and J dropped 5; count of bases not matched to a gene: 12. Per germline, CDR1 SQVTM and CDR2 ANQGSEA. CDR3 length equals 16 residues. CDR3 DNA: TGCAGCGTTGAATTAGTCTTAGCGGGTATAAACAATGAGCAGTTCTTC. Its translation: CSVELVLAGINNEQFF.